This T cell receptor (beta chain) was found in a study of T-cell memory formation after mild COVID-19. Study summary: TCR clusters showed largely donor specificity.

Study findings and constraints: Contracting CD8+ clones were enriched in EMRA, CD4+ mainly in CM and EM. Memory cells collected pre-infection included some clones that later responded, suggesting cross-reactive memory joined.

The sample holds a few counts of this clonotype. As yet, its antigen is unknown. 5'RACE primed from the constant segment yielded TCR alpha and TCR beta cDNA libraries bearing sample barcodes and UMIs. TCRdb itself ran the 5' RACE reads through MiXCR, one entry per CDR3 protein. The sample lists roughly 450,000 distinct CDR3 sequences; 18% were seen once. The clonotype originates from a man aged 18 to 29 who had mild COVID-19 (a few samples of this study predate the infection). Cell type and time point are not known. The sample consisted of PBMCs or a T cell subset sorted from them (not recorded which).

CDR3 sequence (DNA): TGTGCCAGCGGACCATTCTACGAGCAGTACGTC. Translating gives CASGPFYEQYV. The rearrangement links TRBV6-2 or TRBV6-3 to TRBJ2-7; D is unresolved. V was cut by 8 bases and J by 3 bases, with 8 bases left in between. This CDR3 has 11 residues. Germline CDR1 MNHEY, CDR2 SVGEGT.